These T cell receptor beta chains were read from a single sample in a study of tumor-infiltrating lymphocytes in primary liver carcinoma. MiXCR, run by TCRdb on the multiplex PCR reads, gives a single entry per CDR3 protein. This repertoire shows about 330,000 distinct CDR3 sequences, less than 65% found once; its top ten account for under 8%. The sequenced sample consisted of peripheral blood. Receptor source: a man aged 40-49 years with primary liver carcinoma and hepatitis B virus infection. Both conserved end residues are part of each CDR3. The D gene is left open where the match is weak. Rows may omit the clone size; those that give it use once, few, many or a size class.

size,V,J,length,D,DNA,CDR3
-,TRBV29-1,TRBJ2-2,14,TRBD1,TGCAGCGTTGAAGGACAGGGGGGATCCGGGTGGCTGTTTTTT,CSVEGQGGSGWLFF
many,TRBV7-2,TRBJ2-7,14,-,TGTGCCAGCAGCTTAGGCAGACTGAACTACGAGCAGTACTTC,CASSLGRLNYEQYF
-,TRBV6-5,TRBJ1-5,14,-,TGTGCCACCAGTCCAGGGAGGGGTGGCCAGCCCCAGCATTTT,CATSPGRGGQPQHF
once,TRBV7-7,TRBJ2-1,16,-,TGTGCTAGCAGCTTAACCCCAGGGACTCAGTACAATGAGCAGTTCTTC,CASSLTPGTQYNEQFF
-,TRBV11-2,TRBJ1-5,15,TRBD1,TGTGCCGGCAGATTAGATAAGACAGGGAATCAGCCCCAGCATTTT,CAGRLDKTGNQPQHF
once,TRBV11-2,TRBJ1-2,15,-,TGTGCCAGCAGCTTAGTCGTGCGGCAGATTACCGGCTACAGCTTC,CASSLVVRQITGYSF
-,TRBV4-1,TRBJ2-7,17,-,TGCACCAGCAGCCAAGGTCTCAGAGGACACAATTCCTACGAGCAGTACTTC,CTSSQGLRGHNSYEQYF
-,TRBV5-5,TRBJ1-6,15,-,TGTGCCAGCAGCTTGGAGCTCCCAGCGGATTCACCCCTCCACTTT,CASSLELPADSPLHF
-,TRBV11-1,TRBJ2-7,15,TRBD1,TGTGCCAGTAGCTACAACAGGGGTAGCGACAATGAGCAGTACTTC,CASSYNRGSDNEQYF
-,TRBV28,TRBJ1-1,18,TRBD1,TGTGCCATCGAGCAGTTTGGGACAGGGGGCGTTTTGGACACTGAAGCTTTCTTT,CAIEQFGTGGVLDTEAFF
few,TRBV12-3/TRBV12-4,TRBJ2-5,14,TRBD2,TGTGCCAGCAGTTCGGGAGGCTCCCAAGAGACCCAGTACTTC,CASSSGGSQETQYF
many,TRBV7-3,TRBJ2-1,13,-,TGTGCCAGCAGCTTAACGGGGTACAATGAGCAGTTCTTC,CASSLTGYNEQFF
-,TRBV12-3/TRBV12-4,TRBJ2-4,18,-,TGTGCCAGCGGTTTATGGGGTGGGGCGGACATAGCCAAGAACATTCAGTACTTC,CASGLWGGADIAKNIQYF
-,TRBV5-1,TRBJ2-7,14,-,TGCGCCAGCAGCTTGGTAGTAGGAACCTGCGAGCAGTACTTC,CASSLVVGTCEQYF
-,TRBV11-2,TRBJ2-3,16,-,TGTGCCAGCAACTTACGGAGGGGGTATAGCACAGATACGCAATATTTT,CASNLRRGYSTDTQYF
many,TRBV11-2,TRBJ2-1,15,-,TGTGCCAGCAGCTTAGATGCTAGTCTTTTGCGAGAGCAGTTCTTC,CASSLDASLLREQFF
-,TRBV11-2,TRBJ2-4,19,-,TGTGCCAGCAGCTTAAATGCCTCTGGGACCGGGGAGAGCAAAAACATTCAGTACTTC,CASSLNASGTGESKNIQYF
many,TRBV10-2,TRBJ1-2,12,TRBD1,TGCGCCAGCAGTCAGGGGGCTGGAGGCTACACCTTC,CASSQGAGGYTF
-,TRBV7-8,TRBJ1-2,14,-,TGTGCCAGCAGCTTAGAACAGGGCGTCGTTGGCTACACCTTC,CASSLEQGVVGYTF
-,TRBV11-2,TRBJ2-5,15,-,TGTGCCAGCAGCCCCAGCGTGGGGTCACCGGAGACCCAGTACTTC,CASSPSVGSPETQYF
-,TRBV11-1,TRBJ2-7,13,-,TGTGCCAGCAGCCATGACGGCTCATACGAGCAGTACTTC,CASSHDGSYEQYF
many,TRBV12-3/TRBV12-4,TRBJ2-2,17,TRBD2,TGTGCCAGCACTTGGAGCGGGTCAGCGGGAGGGCCCGGGGAGCTGTTTTTT,CASTWSGSAGGPGELFF
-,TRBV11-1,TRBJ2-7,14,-,TGTGCCATCAGCTTCGGTATTGGGGACTACGAGCAGTACTTC,CAISFGIGDYEQYF
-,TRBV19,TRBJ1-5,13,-,TGTGCCAGTAGGAGGGAGAGATTTCAGTCCCAGCATTTT,CASRRERFQSQHF
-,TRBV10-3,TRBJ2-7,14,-,TGTGCCACCTCTGATACCTTGACTACCTACGTGCAGTACTTC,CATSDTLTTYVQYF
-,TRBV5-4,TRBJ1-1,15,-,TGTGCCAGCAGCCCAGCAGCAGTTCTCCCTCAGGGAACTTTCTTT,CASSPAAVLPQGTFF
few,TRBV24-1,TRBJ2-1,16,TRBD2,TGTGCCACCAGTGACTCCGGGACTAGCGGGAGGAATGAGCAGTTCTTC,CATSDSGTSGRNEQFF
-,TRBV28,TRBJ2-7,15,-,TGTGCCAGCAGAATCGGGACGGACCAATCCTACGAGCAGTACTTC,CASRIGTDQSYEQYF
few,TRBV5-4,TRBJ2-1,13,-,TGTGCCAGCAGCTCCGGACAGATCAATGAGCAGTTCTTC,CASSSGQINEQFF
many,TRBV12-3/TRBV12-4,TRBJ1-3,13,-,TGTGCCAGCAGTCTGACAGTTGGAAACACCATATATTTT,CASSLTVGNTIYF
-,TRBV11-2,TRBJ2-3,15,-,TGTACCAGCAGCTTAGATCAGAAAAGCACAGATACGCAGTATTTT,CTSSLDQKSTDTQYF
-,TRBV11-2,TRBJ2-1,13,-,TGTGTCAGCAGCGTTGGGGACTCACAAGGGCAGTTCTTC,CVSSVGDSQGQFF
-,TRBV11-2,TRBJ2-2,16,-,TGTGCCAGCAGCTTAGATTGGTGGGAGCACACCGTGGAGCTGTTTTTT,CASSLDWWEHTVELFF
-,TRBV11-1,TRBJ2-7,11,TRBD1,TGTGTCAGCCGGACAGGTTGCGAGCAGTACTTC,CVSRTGCEQYF
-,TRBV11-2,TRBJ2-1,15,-,TGTGCCAGTAGCCAGGGGGACTTTTCTTGGAAAGAGCAGTTCTTC,CASSQGDFSWKEQFF
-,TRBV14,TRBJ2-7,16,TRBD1,TGTGCCAGCAGCCCACGAGGGGGCGGAAACTCCTACGAGCAGTACTTC,CASSPRGGGNSYEQYF
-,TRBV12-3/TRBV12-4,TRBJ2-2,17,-,TGTGCCAGTAGTTTAAACTATACGGACGCGAACACCGGGGAGCTGTTTTTT,CASSLNYTDANTGELFF
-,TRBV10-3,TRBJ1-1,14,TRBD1,TGTACCATCGGGGGACAGGGAGGGTCCACTGAAGCTTTCTTT,CTIGGQGGSTEAFF
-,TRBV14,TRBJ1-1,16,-,TGTTCCAGCAGCCAAGATCCTTTGAGTACAGGGACTGAAGCTTTCTTT,CSSSQDPLSTGTEAFF
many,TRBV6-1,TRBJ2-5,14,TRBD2,TGTGCCAGCAGTGATGGACTAGCGAGAGAGACCCAGTACTTC,CASSDGLARETQYF
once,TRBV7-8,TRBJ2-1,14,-,TGTGCCAACAATACAATAGCAGGAGGCAATGAGCAGTTCTTC,CANNTIAGGNEQFF
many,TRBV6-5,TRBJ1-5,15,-,TGTGCCAGCAGTCGGGACACGACGAGCAATCAGCCCCAGCATTTT,CASSRDTTSNQPQHF
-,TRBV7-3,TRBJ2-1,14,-,TGTGCCAGCAGCTTAGCCGGCTCCTACAATGAGCAGTCCTTC,CASSLAGSYNEQSF
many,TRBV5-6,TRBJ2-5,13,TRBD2,TGTGCCAGCAGCTTGCCGGGAGGAGAGACCCAGTACTTC,CASSLPGGETQYF
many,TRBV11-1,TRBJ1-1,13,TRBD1,TGTGCCAGCAGCTTACAGGGGGGCACTGAAGCTTTCTTT,CASSLQGGTEAFF
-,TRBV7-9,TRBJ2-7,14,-,TGTGCCAGCAGCACCGACGGATATACCTACGAGCAGTACTTC,CASSTDGYTYEQYF
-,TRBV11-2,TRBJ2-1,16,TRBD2,TGTGTCAGCAGCATTCAGACCCTAGCGGGTAAAGATGAGCAGTTCTTC,CVSSIQTLAGKDEQFF
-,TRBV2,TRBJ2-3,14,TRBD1,TGTGCCAGCAGCACAGGGGGCGTAGGAGATACGCAGTATTTT,CASSTGGVGDTQYF
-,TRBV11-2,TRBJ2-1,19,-,TGTGACAGCAGCGACCATCCCGTAGTCCGGGACTCGAGATACAATGAGCAGTTCTTC,CDSSDHPVVRDSRYNEQFF
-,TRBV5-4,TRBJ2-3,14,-,TGTGCCAGCAGCATCGAACAGGTCGTAGATACGCAGTATTTT,CASSIEQVVDTQYF